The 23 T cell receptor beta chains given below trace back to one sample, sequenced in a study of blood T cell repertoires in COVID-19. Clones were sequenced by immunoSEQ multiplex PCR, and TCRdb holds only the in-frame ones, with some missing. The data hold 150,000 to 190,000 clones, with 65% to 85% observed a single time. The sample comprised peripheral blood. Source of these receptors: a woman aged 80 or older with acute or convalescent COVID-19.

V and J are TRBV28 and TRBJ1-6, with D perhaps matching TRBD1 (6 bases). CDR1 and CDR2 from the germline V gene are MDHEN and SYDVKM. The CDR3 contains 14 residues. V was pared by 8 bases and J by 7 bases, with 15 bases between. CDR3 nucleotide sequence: TGTGCCAGCTCGGACAGCCACAGAAATTCACCCCTCCACTTT. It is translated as CASSDSHRNSPLHF.

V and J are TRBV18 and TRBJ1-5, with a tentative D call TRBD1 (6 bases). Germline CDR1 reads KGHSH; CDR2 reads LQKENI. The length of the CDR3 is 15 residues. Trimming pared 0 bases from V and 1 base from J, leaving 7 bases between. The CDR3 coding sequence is TGTGCCAGCTCACCACCCGACAGGAGCAATCAGCCCCAGCATTTT. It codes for CASSPPDRSNQPQHF.

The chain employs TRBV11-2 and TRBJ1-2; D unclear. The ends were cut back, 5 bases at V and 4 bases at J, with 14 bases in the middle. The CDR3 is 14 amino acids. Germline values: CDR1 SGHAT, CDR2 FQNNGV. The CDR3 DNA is TGTGCCAGCAGCCCAACGACAACAGCCTATGGCTACACCTTC. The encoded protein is CASSPTTTAYGYTF.

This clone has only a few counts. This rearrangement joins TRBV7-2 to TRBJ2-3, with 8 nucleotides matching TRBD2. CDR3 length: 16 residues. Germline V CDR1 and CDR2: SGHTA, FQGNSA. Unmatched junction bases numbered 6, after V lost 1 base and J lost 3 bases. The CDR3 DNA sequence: TGTGCCAGCAGCTTAGGAGGTAGCGGGGTTACAGATACGCAGTATTTT. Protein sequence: CASSLGGSGVTDTQYF. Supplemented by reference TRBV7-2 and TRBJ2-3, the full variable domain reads GAGVSQSPSNKVTEKGKDVELRCDPISGHTALYWYRQSLGQGLEFLIYFQGNSAPDKSGLPSDRFSAERTGGSVSTLTIQRTQQEDSAVYLCASSLGGSGVTDTQYFGPGTRLTVL.

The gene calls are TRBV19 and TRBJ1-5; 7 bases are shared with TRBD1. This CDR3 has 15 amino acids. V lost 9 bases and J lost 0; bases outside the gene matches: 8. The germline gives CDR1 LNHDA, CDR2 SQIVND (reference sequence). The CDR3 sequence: CASDREDYSNQPQHF. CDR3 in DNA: TGTGCCAGCGACAGGGAGGACTATAGCAATCAGCCCCAGCATTTT.

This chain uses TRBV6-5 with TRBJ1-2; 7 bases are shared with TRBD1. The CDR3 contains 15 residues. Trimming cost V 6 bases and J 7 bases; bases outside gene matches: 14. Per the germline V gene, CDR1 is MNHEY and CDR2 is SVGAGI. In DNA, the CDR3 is TGTGCCAGCAGAGATACCGGGACAGCTTTTTCTGGCTACACCTTC. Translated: CASRDTGTAFSGYTF.

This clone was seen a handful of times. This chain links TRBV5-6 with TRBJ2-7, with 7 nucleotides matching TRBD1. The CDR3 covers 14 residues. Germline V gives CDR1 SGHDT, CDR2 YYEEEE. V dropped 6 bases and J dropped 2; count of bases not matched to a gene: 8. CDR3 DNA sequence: TGTGCCAGCACCCGGAGAGGGGGCCCCTACGAGCAGTACTTC. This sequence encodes CASTRRGGPYEQYF.

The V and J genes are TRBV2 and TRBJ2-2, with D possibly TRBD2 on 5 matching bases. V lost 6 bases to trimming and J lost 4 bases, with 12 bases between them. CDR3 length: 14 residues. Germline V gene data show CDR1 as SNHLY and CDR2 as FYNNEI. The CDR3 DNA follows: TGTGCCAGCAGAATTGGTCTAGCCACCGGGGAGCTGTTTTTT. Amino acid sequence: CASRIGLATGELFF.

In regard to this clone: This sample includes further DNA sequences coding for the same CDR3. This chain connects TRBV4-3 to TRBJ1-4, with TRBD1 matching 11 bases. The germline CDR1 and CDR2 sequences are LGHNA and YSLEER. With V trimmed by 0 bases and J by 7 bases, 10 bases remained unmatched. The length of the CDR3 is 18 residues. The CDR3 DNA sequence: TGCGCCAGCAGCCAAGATCTCGGACAGGGGGCGCGTTTTGAAAAACTGTTTTTT. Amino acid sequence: CASSQDLGQGARFEKLFF.

The CDR3 DNA reads as TGTGCCAGCAGCTGGACGGGACACAGCTCTGGAAACACCATATATTTT. This translates into CASSWTGHSSGNTIYF. This chain links TRBV3-1 (or the pseudogene TRBV3-2) with TRBJ1-3; possibly TRBD1 for D (6 bases). The CDR3 contains 16 residues. The V gene lost 5 bases and the J gene lost 0 bases, with 14 bases spanning the gap. The V gene's germline CDR1 is LGHDT and CDR2 YNNKEL (reference sequence).

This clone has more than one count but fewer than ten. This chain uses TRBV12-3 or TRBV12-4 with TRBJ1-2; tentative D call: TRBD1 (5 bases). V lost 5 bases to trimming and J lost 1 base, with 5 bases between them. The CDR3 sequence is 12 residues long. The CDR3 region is CASSQGNYGYTF. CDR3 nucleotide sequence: TGTGCCAGCAGTCAGGGTAACTATGGCTACACCTTC.

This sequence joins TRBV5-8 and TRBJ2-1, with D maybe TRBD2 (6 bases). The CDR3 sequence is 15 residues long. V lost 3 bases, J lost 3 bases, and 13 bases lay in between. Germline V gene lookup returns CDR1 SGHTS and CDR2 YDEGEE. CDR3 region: CASSWGLAGYNEQFF. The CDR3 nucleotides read TGTGCCAGCAGCTGGGGACTTGCGGGCTACAATGAGCAGTTCTTC.

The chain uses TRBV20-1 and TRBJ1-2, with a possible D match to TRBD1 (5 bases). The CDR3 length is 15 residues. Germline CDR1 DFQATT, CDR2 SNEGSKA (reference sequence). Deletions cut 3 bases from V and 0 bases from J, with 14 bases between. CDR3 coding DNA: TGCAGTGCTAGTGGGGGGGTCTTAGCTAACTATGGCTACACCTTC. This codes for CSASGGVLANYGYTF.

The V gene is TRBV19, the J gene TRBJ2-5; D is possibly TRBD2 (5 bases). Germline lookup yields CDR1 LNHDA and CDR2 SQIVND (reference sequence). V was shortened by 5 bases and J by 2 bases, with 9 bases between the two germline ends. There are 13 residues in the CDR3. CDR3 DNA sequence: TGTGCCAGTAGTCAGAGCGGTCAAGAGACCCAGTACTTC. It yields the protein CASSQSGQETQYF.

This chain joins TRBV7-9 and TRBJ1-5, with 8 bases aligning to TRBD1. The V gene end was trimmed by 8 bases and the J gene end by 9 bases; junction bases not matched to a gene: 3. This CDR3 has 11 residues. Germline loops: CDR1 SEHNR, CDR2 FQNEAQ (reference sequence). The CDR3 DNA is TGTGCCAGCGGCCAGGGGGCGCCCCAGCATTTT. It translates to CASGQGAPQHF.

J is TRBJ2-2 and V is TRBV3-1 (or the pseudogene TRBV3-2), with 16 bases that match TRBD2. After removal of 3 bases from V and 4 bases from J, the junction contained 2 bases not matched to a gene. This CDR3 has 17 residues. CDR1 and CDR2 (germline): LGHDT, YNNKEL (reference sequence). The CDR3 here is CASSHGTSGRVTGELFF. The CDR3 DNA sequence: TGTGCCAGCAGCCATGGGACTAGCGGGAGGGTCACCGGGGAGCTGTTTTTT.

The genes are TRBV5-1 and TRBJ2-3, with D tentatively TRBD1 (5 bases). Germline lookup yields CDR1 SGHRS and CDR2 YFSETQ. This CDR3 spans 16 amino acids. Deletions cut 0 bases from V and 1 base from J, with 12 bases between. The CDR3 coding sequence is TGCGCCAGCAGCTTGGTCAGACTGACAGGCACAGATACGCAGTATTTT. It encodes CASSLVRLTGTDTQYF.

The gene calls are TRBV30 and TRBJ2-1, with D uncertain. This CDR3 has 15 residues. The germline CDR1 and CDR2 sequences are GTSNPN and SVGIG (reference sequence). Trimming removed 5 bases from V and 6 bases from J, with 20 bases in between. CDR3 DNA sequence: TGTGCCTGGTTGCCCTCCCGCACAAACCCCAATGAGCAGTTCTTC. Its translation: CAWLPSRTNPNEQFF.

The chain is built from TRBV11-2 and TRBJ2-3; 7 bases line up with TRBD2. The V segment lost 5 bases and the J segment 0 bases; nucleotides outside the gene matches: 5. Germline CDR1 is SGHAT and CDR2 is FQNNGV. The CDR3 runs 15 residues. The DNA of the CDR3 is TGTGCCAGCAGCCCCCTGGGAGGGAGCACAGATACGCAGTATTTT. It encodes CASSPLGGSTDTQYF.

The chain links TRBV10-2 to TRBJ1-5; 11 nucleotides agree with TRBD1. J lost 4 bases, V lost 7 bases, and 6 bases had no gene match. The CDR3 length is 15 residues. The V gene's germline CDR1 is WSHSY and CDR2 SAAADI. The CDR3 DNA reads TGCGCCAGCATGAGGGGACAGGGGGAAAATCAGCCCCAGCATTTT. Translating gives CASMRGQGENQPQHF.

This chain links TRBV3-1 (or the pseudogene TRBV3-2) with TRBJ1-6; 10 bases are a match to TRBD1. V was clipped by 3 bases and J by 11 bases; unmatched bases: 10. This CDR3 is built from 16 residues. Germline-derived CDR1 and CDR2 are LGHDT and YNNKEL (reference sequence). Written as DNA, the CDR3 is TGTGCCAGCAGCCATTCCCGGGACAGGGGTTGGGCACCCCTCCACTTT. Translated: CASSHSRDRGWAPLHF.

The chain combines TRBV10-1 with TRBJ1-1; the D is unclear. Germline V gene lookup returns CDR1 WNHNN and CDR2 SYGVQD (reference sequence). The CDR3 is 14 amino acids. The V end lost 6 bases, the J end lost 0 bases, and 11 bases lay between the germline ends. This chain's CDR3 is CASSPEPLNTEAFF. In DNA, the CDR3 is TGCGCCAGCAGCCCTGAGCCCCTGAACACTGAAGCTTTCTTT.

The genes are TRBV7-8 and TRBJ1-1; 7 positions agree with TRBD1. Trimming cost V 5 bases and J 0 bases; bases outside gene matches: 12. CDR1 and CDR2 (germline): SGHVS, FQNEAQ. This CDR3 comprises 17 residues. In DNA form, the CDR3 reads TGTGCCAGCAGCGCCGCCTCAGGGGGAACCATGAACACTGAAGCTTTCTTT. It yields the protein CASSAASGGTMNTEAFF.